Listed here are 23 T cell receptor beta chains from one sample, sequenced in a study of blood T cell repertoires in COVID-19. Using immunoSEQ multiplex PCR, the repertoire was profiled, and TCRdb retains in-frame clones only, with some absent. The table lists about 190,000 clones, around 90% of them singletons. The sample taken for sequencing was peripheral blood. The receptors stem from a man aged 40-49 years with acute or convalescent COVID-19.

The chain uses TRBV2 and TRBJ2-1; TRBD2 matches 9 bases. The CDR3 has 15 residues. Germline V gene lookup returns CDR1 SNHLY and CDR2 FYNNEI. After removal of 6 bases from V and 4 bases from J, the junction contained 7 bases not matched to a gene. CDR3 loop: CASRKASGEYNEQFF. Written as DNA, the CDR3 is TGTGCCAGCAGAAAGGCTAGCGGGGAGTACAATGAGCAGTTCTTC.

A single count supports this clone. The rearrangement links TRBV4-1 to TRBJ1-2; 7 nucleotides agree with TRBD1. The junction had 12 bases not matched to a gene; V was cut back by 1 base and J by 7 bases. From germline, CDR1 is MGHRA and CDR2 YSYEKL. This CDR3 is built from 16 residues. The CDR3 spells CASSQVSAQGGRGYTF. The CDR3 coding sequence is TGCGCCAGCAGCCAAGTCTCGGCCCAGGGGGGTCGTGGCTACACCTTC.

The chain combines TRBV5-8 with TRBJ2-2; 8 bases match TRBD1. CDR1 is SGHTS and CDR2 is YDEGEE in the germline V gene. Losses at the gene ends were 1 base for V and 4 bases for J; bases not matched to a gene: 6. The length of the CDR3 is 16 residues. CDR3 residues: CASSLLAGGFTGELFF. For the CDR3, the DNA is TGTGCCAGCAGCTTGTTGGCAGGGGGCTTCACCGGGGAGCTGTTTTTT.

The genes are TRBV11-2 and TRBJ1-6; D is possibly TRBD1 (5 bases). The CDR3 length is 15 residues. CDR1 is SGHAT and CDR2 is FQNNGV in the germline V gene. Trimming left V 2 bases short and J 8 bases short, with 13 bases between. CDR3 nucleotide sequence: TGTGCCAGCAGCTTAATCAGGGTGAAGGATTCACCCCTCCACTTT. It codes for CASSLIRVKDSPLHF.

The rearrangement links TRBV7-6 to TRBJ2-3; TRBD2 matches 9 bases. CDR1 is SGHVS, CDR2 FNYEAQ, per germline. The CDR3 runs 15 residues. Germline trimming cut 5 bases from V and 0 bases from J; bases unmatched to any gene: 3. CDR3 DNA: TGTGCCAGCAGCCCTCTAGCGGGGAGCACAGATACGCAGTATTTT. It is translated as CASSPLAGSTDTQYF.

This clone has more than one count but fewer than ten. The chain employs TRBV5-1 and TRBJ2-7; TRBD1 matches 8 bases. The germline V gene has CDR1 SGHRS and CDR2 YFSETQ. The CDR3 length is 15 residues. V lost 4 bases and J lost 7; bases outside the gene matches: 13. CDR3 amino acids: CASSPEGQGAWEQYF. The DNA of the CDR3 is TGCGCCAGCAGCCCGGAAGGACAGGGCGCCTGGGAGCAGTACTTC.

The chain couples TRBV5-3 to TRBJ1-5; D is unresolved. TRBV5-3 carries the ORF label, with uncertain function. V shed 0 bases and J shed 1 base, with 14 bases lying between them. The CDR3 loop spans 17 amino acids. The CDR3 region has the DNA TGTGCCAGAAGCTTGGGACGGGGTATCGGCAGCAATCAGCCCCAGCATTTT. Residues: CARSLGRGIGSNQPQHF.

This clone was seen more than once but under ten times. The gene calls are TRBV7-9 and TRBJ1-1; D ambiguous. Per the germline V gene, CDR1 is SEHNR and CDR2 is FQNEAQ (reference sequence). This CDR3 contains 13 residues. Trimming shortened V by 0 bases and J by 8 bases, and 10 bases separated the two germline ends. CDR3 nucleotides: TGTGCCAGCAGCTTAGCCGCAGGCCCGGAAGCTTTCTTT. This translates into CASSLAAGPEAFF.

The count of this clone is one. The chain has TRBV7-9 and TRBJ2-2; tentative D call: TRBD1 (5 bases). V lost 5 bases and J 2 bases, leaving 9 bases between the germline ends. Germline V gene lookup returns CDR1 SEHNR and CDR2 FQNEAQ (reference sequence). There are 14 residues in the CDR3. The CDR3 region is CASSPTENTGELFF. The CDR3 region has the DNA TGTGCCAGCAGCCCGACAGAAAACACCGGGGAGCTGTTTTTT.

The chain joins TRBV10-3 to TRBJ2-2, with 7 nucleotides matching TRBD1. CDR1 is ENHRY and CDR2 is SYGVKD in the germline V gene. The CDR3 totals 17 residues. J lost 5 bases, V lost 4 bases, and 13 bases had no gene match. The CDR3 here is CAISGTGLFSGTGELFF. CDR3 DNA: TGTGCCATCAGTGGGACAGGCCTTTTTTCGGGAACCGGGGAGCTGTTTTTT.

The chain employs TRBV6-5 and TRBJ2-7; 8 bases agree with TRBD1. CDR1 is MNHEY and CDR2 is SVGAGI in the germline V gene. V shed 0 bases and J 6 bases; nucleotides not matched to a gene: 7. The CDR3 runs 15 residues. The CDR3 sequence is CASSYSGQVPSEQYF. The CDR3 DNA is TGTGCCAGCAGTTACTCGGGACAGGTCCCGAGCGAGCAGTACTTC.

V gene TRBV29-1 combines with J gene TRBJ1-2, with TRBD1 matching over 9 bases. Germline V gene lookup returns CDR1 SQVTM and CDR2 ANQGSEA. The junction had 5 bases not matched to a gene; V was cut back by 2 bases and J by 4 bases. The length of the CDR3 is 14 residues. The DNA for the CDR3 is TGCAGCGTTGAACACCTACAGGGGGCCTATGGCTACACCTTC. This codes for CSVEHLQGAYGYTF.

This clone has only one observation. The V gene is TRBV3-1 (or the pseudogene TRBV3-2), the J gene TRBJ1-1; the D gene is possibly TRBD1 (6 bases). V lost 0 bases, J lost 1 base, and 12 bases lay in between. Germline CDR1 and CDR2: LGHDT and YNNKEL (reference sequence). This CDR3 has 16 amino acids. Here the CDR3 reads CASSQDWDNKNTEAFF. The DNA of the CDR3 is TGTGCCAGCAGCCAAGATTGGGACAATAAGAACACTGAAGCTTTCTTT.

The CDR3 is CASSYLGAYGEQFF. The CDR3 nucleotides are TGTGCCAGCAGTTATTTGGGGGCATACGGTGAGCAGTTCTTC. J is TRBJ2-1 and V is TRBV6-5, with D possibly being TRBD1 (6 bases). The CDR3 covers 14 residues. Trimming left V 3 bases short and J 9 bases short, with 15 bases between. Looked up from germline, CDR1 is MNHEY and CDR2 is SVGAGI.

The chain joins TRBV5-1 to TRBJ2-5, with D possibly being TRBD2 (6 bases). Germline CDR1 SGHRS, CDR2 YFSETQ. The CDR3 sequence is 13 residues long. V was trimmed by 5 bases and J by 3 bases, leaving 11 bases between them. The CDR3 loop is CASSAAGKETQYF. For the CDR3, the DNA is TGCGCCAGCAGTGCGGCGGGGAAAGAGACCCAGTACTTC.

In this sample, this clone turned up a few times. As DNA, the CDR3 is TGCGCCAGCAGCACAGGGTTGGTCTCTGAAGCTTTCTTT. It is translated as CASSTGLVSEAFF. The chain carries TRBV10-1 and TRBJ1-1, with D possibly TRBD1 on 6 matching bases. Germline V gene lookup returns CDR1 WNHNN and CDR2 SYGVQD (reference sequence). The CDR3 is made up of 13 amino acids. Trimming took off 6 bases at V and 6 bases at J, with 14 bases between the two ends.

This rearrangement joins TRBV7-8 to TRBJ2-1; the match to TRBD1 covers 8 bases. Germline CDR1 reads SGHVS; CDR2 reads FQNEAQ. The CDR3 loop spans 17 amino acids. V shed 1 base, J shed 6 bases, and the junction held 11 bases outside the gene matches. The CDR3 DNA reads as TGTGCCAGCAGCTTAGGGGCGGGGCAGGGGGCGCGCAATGAGCAGTTCTTC. Amino acid sequence: CASSLGAGQGARNEQFF. The full variable domain, rest sourced from reference TRBV7-8 and TRBJ2-1, is GAGVSQSPRYKVAKRGQDVALRCDPISGHVSLFWYQQALGQGPEFLTYFQNEAQLDKSGLPSDRFFAERPEGSVSTLKIQRTQQEDSAVYLCASSLGAGQGARNEQFFGPGTRLTVL.

The J gene is TRBJ1-2, the V gene TRBV25-1; D might be TRBD1 (6 bases). The V end lost 2 bases, the J end lost 5 bases, and 9 bases lay between the germline ends. Germline CDR1 and CDR2: MGHDK and SYGVNS. The CDR3 is 13 amino acids. The CDR3: CASSETGNYGYTF. As DNA, the CDR3 is TGTGCCAGCAGTGAAACAGGGAATTATGGCTACACCTTC.

The J gene is TRBJ2-7, the V gene TRBV11-2; D is possibly TRBD2 (5 bases). The CDR3 extends over 13 amino acids. Trimming stripped 7 bases from V and 9 bases from J, with 19 bases between. CDR1 is SGHAT and CDR2 is FQNNGV in the germline V gene. Here the CDR3 DNA reads TGTGCCAGCAACTTCGGTCGGGGTAACGGGCAGTACTTC. It specifies CASNFGRGNGQYF. The full variable domain, with the rest looked up from reference TRBV11-2 and TRBJ2-7, is EAGVAQSPRYKIIEKRQSVAFWCNPISGHATLYWYQQILGQGPKLLIQFQNNGVVDDSQLPKDRFSAERLKGVDSTLKIQPAKLEDSAVYLCASNFGRGNGQYFGPGTRLTVT.

The chain recombines TRBV10-2 with TRBJ2-1; 9 bases are shared with TRBD2. V shed 6 bases and J 7 bases; nucleotides not matched to a gene: 16. The CDR3 extends over 17 amino acids. The V gene's germline CDR1 is WSHSY and CDR2 SAAADI. The CDR3 reads CASSPMEGGGAYNEQFF. The CDR3 DNA sequence: TGCGCCAGCAGCCCAATGGAGGGCGGGGGGGCGTATAATGAGCAGTTCTTC.

The V call is TRBV7-9, the J call TRBJ2-1, with 9 bases lining up with TRBD1. Germline assignment: CDR1 SEHNR and CDR2 FQNEAQ (reference sequence). This CDR3 has 15 residues. J lost 8 bases, V lost 5 bases, and 10 bases had no gene match. In DNA, the CDR3 is TGTGCCAGCAGCCCCCGGACAGGGGTGGGGGATGAGCAGTTCTTC. Protein product: CASSPRTGVGDEQFF.

The genes are TRBV6-1 and TRBJ1-5; D possibly corresponds to TRBD1 (6 bases). V gave up 2 bases and J gave up 7 bases, with 12 bases separating them. The CDR3 is 14 residues long. CDR1 is MNHNS and CDR2 is SASEGT in the germline V gene. CDR3 bases: TGTGCCAGCAGTGAAACAGGGATGGGACAGCCCCAGCATTTT. This gives the protein CASSETGMGQPQHF.

With respect to this clone: A read error may account for a junction end that differs from germline. V is TRBV3-1 (or the pseudogene TRBV3-2) and J is TRBJ1-4, with no clear D. There are 11 residues in the CDR3. Germline values: CDR1 LGHDT, CDR2 YNNKEL (reference sequence). CDR3 bases: TGTGCCAGCAGCCAAGTTTGGCCGCGGGTTTTT. Amino acid sequence: CASSQVWPRVF.